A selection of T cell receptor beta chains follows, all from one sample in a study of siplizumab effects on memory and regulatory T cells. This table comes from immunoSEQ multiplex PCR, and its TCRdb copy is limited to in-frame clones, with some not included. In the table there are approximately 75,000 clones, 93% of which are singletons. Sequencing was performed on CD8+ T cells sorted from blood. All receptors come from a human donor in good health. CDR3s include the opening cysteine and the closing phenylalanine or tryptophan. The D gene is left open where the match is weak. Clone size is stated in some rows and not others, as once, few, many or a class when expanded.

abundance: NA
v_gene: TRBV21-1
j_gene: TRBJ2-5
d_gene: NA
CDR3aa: CASSLLRPQETQYF
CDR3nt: TGTGCCAGCAGCCTCCTTAGGCCACAAGAGACCCAGTACTTC

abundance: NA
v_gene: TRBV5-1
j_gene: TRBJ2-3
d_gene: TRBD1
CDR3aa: CASSSDRGMDTDTQYF
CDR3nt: TGCGCCAGCAGCTCGGACAGGGGCATGGACACAGATACGCAGTATTTT

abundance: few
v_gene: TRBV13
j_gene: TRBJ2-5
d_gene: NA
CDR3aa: CASSPTGYQETQYF
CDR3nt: TGTGCCAGCAGCCCGACAGGTTACCAAGAGACCCAGTACTTC

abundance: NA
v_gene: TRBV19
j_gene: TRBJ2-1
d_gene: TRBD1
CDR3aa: CASSTAGTGYNEQFF
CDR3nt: TGTGCCAGTAGTACAGCAGGGACAGGCTACAATGAGCAGTTCTTC

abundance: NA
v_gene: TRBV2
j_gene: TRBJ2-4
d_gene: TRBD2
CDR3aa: CASRAGGLAKNIQYF
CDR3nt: TGTGCCAGCAGAGCGGGGGGCTTAGCCAAAAACATTCAGTACTTC

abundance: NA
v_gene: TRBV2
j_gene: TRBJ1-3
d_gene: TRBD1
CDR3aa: CASRPGQGVGNTIYF
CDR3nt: TGTGCCAGCAGGCCGGGACAGGGGGTTGGAAACACCATATATTTT

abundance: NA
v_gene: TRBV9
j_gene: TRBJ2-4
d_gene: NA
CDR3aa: CASSATGGENIQYF
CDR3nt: TGTGCCAGCAGCGCAACAGGGGGGGAAAACATTCAGTACTTC

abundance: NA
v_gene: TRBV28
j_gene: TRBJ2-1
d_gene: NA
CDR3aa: CASSLGEAANEQFF
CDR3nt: TGTGCCAGCAGTTTGGGGGAGGCAGCCAATGAGCAGTTCTTC

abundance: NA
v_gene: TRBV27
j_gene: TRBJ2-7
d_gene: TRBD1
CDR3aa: CASSSGGYEQYF
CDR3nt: TGTGCCAGCAGCTCAGGGGGCTACGAGCAGTACTTC

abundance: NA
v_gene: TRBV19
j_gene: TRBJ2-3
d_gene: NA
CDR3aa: CASRGDTQYF
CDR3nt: TGTGCCAGTAGGGGTGATACGCAGTATTTT

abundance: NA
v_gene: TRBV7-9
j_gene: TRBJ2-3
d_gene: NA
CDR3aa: CASSSTRDGPTDTQYF
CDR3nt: TGTGCCAGCAGCTCCACGCGTGACGGCCCCACAGATACGCAGTATTTT

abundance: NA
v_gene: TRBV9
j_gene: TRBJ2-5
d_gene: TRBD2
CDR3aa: CASSVEAGEQETQYF
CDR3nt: TGTGCCAGCAGCGTAGAGGCGGGGGAGCAAGAGACCCAGTACTTC

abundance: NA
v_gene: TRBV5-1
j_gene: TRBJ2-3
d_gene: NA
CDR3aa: CASSLAPVDTQYF
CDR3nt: TGCGCCAGCAGCTTGGCCCCCGTGGATACGCAGTATTTT

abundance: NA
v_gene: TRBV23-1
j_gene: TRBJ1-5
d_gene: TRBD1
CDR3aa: CASRPLQKNRDRHRPQHF
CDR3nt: TGCGCCAGCAGACCGCTCCAAAAAAACCGGGACAGGCATAGGCCCCAGCATTTT

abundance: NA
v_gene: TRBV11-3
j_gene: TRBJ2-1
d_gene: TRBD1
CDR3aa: CASSRDSRKGYNEQFF
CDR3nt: TGTGCCAGCAGCCGGGACAGTCGAAAGGGGTACAATGAGCAGTTCTTC

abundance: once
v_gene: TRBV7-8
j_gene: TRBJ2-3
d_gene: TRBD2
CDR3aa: CASSPEAAGDTDTQYF
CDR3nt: TGTGCCAGCAGCCCAGAGGCGGCGGGAGACACAGATACGCAGTATTTT

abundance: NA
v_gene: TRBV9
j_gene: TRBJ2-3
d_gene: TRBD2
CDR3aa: CASSPIPVLAGADTQYF
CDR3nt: TGTGCCAGCAGCCCAATTCCGGTTTTAGCGGGAGCAGATACGCAGTATTTT

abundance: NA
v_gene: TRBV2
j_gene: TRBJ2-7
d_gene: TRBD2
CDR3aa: CASSGRGVASSSYEQYF
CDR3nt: TGTGCCAGCAGTGGGCGGGGGGTGGCCTCTAGCTCCTACGAGCAGTACTTC

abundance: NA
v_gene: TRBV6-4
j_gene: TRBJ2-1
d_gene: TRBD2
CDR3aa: CASSASGEKQFF
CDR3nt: TGTGCCAGCAGCGCAAGCGGGGAAAAGCAGTTCTTC

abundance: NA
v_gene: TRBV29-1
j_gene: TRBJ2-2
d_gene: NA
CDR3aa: CSVAGGDGELFF
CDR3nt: TGCAGCGTTGCTGGGGGCGACGGGGAGCTGTTTTTT

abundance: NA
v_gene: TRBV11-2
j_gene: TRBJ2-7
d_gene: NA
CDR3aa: CASSLGDFYEQYF
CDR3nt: TGTGCCAGCAGCTTGGGCGACTTCTACGAGCAGTACTTC

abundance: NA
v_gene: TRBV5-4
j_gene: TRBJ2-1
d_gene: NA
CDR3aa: CASSLPANEQFF
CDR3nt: TGTGCCAGCAGCTTGCCAGCGAATGAGCAGTTCTTC

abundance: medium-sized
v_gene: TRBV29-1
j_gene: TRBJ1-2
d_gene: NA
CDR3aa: CSALTGDAHGYTF
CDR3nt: TGCAGCGCTCTGACAGGCGACGCTCATGGCTACACCTTC

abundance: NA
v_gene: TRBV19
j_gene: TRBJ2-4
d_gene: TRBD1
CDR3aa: CASSIGTGQKNIQYF
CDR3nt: TGTGCCAGTAGTATTGGGACAGGTCAGAAAAACATTCAGTACTTC